These T cell receptor beta chains were read from a single sample in a study of blood T cell repertoires in COVID-19. The method was immunoSEQ multiplex PCR; TCRdb's version includes in-frame clones alone and lacks a portion of them. The sample carries more than 110,000 clones, approximately 90% recorded once. Sequencing was done on a sample of PBMCs or T cells enriched from blood (not recorded which). These receptors all stem from a man aged 50-59 years who had recovered from COVID-19. Each CDR3 is given with its conserved first and last residue. A D gene is named only where the DNA matches it firmly. Clone size is stated in some rows and not others, as once, few, many or a class when expanded.

CDR3: CASSYPPTGKGQETQYF
DNA: TGTGCCAGCAGCTACCCTCCCACAGGGAAGGGGCAAGAGACCCAGTACTTC
V: TRBV7-3
size: -
J: TRBJ2-5
D: -

CDR3: CASSIQGQQPQHF
DNA: TGTGCCAGCAGTATACAGGGGCAACAGCCCCAGCATTTT
V: TRBV5-4
size: -
J: TRBJ1-5
D: TRBD1

CDR3: CASSPSTGPKPQHF
DNA: TGTGCCAGCAGCCCCTCCACAGGGCCCAAGCCCCAGCATTTT
V: TRBV5-8
size: -
J: TRBJ1-5
D: -

CDR3: CASSFSGGNQPQHF
DNA: TGCGCCAGCAGCTTTTCCGGGGGCAATCAGCCCCAGCATTTT
V: TRBV5-1
size: -
J: TRBJ1-5
D: -

CDR3: CASSPRLAGAPGELFF
DNA: TGTGCCAGCAGCCCCCGACTAGCGGGAGCCCCCGGGGAGCTGTTTTTT
V: TRBV14
size: once
J: TRBJ2-2
D: TRBD2

CDR3: CASSRYGLNTEAFF
DNA: TGTGCCAGCAGCCGGTATGGGCTGAACACTGAAGCTTTCTTT
V: TRBV28
size: -
J: TRBJ1-1
D: -

CDR3: CASSYGRLVLLSNEKLFF
DNA: TGTGCCAGCAGTTACGGCAGGTTGGTCCTTCTTTCTAATGAAAAACTGTTTTTT
V: TRBV6-2/TRBV6-3
size: -
J: TRBJ1-4
D: -

CDR3: CASAAGGYISGANVLTF
DNA: TGTGCCAGTGCCGCAGGGGGTTATATATCTGGGGCCAACGTCCTGACTTTC
V: TRBV19
size: -
J: TRBJ2-6
D: TRBD1

CDR3: CASSSSGTGNEKLFF
DNA: TGTGCCAGCAGTTCGTCCGGGACAGGGAATGAAAAACTGTTTTTT
V: TRBV6-2/TRBV6-3
size: -
J: TRBJ1-4
D: TRBD1

CDR3: CASSLQDRGRSPLHF
DNA: TGTGCCAGCAGCTTACAGGACAGGGGGCGTTCACCCCTCCACTTT
V: TRBV7-2
size: -
J: TRBJ1-6
D: TRBD1

CDR3: CASSQGAGDDTEAFF
DNA: TGTGCCAGCAGCCAGGGGGCAGGGGACGACACTGAAGCTTTCTTT
V: TRBV7-8
size: -
J: TRBJ1-1
D: TRBD1

CDR3: CASSGTSKYEQYF
DNA: TGTGCCAGCAGCGGGACTAGCAAGTACGAGCAGTACTTC
V: TRBV9
size: -
J: TRBJ2-7
D: TRBD2

CDR3: CASSPSRGYTGELFF
DNA: TGTGCCAGCAGTCCAAGCAGGGGGTACACCGGGGAGCTGTTTTTT
V: TRBV28
size: -
J: TRBJ2-2
D: TRBD1

CDR3: CAWSTGTGSTEAFF
DNA: TGTGCCTGGAGTACCGGGACAGGGTCCACTGAAGCTTTCTTT
V: TRBV30
size: -
J: TRBJ1-1
D: TRBD1

CDR3: CASSAAGSYNEQFF
DNA: TGCGCCAGCAGCGCCGCAGGGTCCTACAATGAGCAGTTCTTC
V: TRBV5-1
size: -
J: TRBJ2-1
D: -

CDR3: CSVERGNTEAFF
DNA: TGCAGCGTTGAGCGGGGGAACACTGAAGCTTTCTTT
V: TRBV29-1
size: -
J: TRBJ1-1
D: -

CDR3: CASSFTGESSPLHF
DNA: TGTGCCAGCAGCTTCACAGGGGAAAGTTCACCCCTCCACTTT
V: TRBV7-9
size: -
J: TRBJ1-6
D: TRBD1

CDR3: CAWSRGANQPQHF
DNA: TGTGCCTGGAGCCGGGGGGCGAATCAGCCCCAGCATTTT
V: TRBV30
size: -
J: TRBJ1-5
D: -

CDR3: CASSAQGGKDEKLFF
DNA: TGTGCCAGCAGTGCCCAGGGTGGAAAAGATGAAAAACTGTTTTTT
V: TRBV25-1
size: -
J: TRBJ1-4
D: -

CDR3: CASRAASGNTGELFF
DNA: TGTGCCAGCAGGGCCGCTAGCGGGAACACCGGGGAGCTGTTTTTT
V: TRBV2
size: -
J: TRBJ2-2
D: TRBD2

CDR3: CATGTVGAFF
DNA: TGTGCCACGGGTACGGTAGGAGCTTTCTTT
V: TRBV28
size: -
J: TRBJ1-1
D: -

CDR3: CASSPTPTEPEQFF
DNA: TGTGCCAGCTCACCAACCCCCACAGAACCTGAGCAGTTCTTC
V: TRBV18
size: -
J: TRBJ2-1
D: -

CDR3: CASRTGLAITGELFF
DNA: TGTGCCAGCAGAACCGGACTAGCGATCACCGGGGAGCTGTTTTTT
V: TRBV7-8
size: once
J: TRBJ2-2
D: TRBD2

CDR3: CAWGDINYGYTF
DNA: TGTGCCTGGGGGGACATTAACTATGGCTACACCTTC
V: TRBV30
size: -
J: TRBJ1-2
D: -

CDR3: CASSVGTGGYNEQFF
DNA: TGTGCCAGCAGTGTCGGGACAGGGGGGTACAATGAGCAGTTCTTC
V: TRBV28
size: -
J: TRBJ2-1
D: TRBD1

CDR3: CASSPGTGSNTEAFF
DNA: TGCGCCAGCAGTCCTGGGACAGGCTCGAACACTGAAGCTTTCTTT
V: TRBV5-1
size: -
J: TRBJ1-1
D: TRBD1

CDR3: CASSTPGTPNTGELFF
DNA: TGTGCCAGCAGCACTCCCGGGACACCAAACACCGGGGAGCTGTTTTTT
V: TRBV5-4
size: -
J: TRBJ2-2
D: -

CDR3: CATSDGQGAGDTGELFF
DNA: TGTGCCACCAGTGATGGGCAGGGGGCCGGTGACACCGGGGAGCTGTTTTTT
V: TRBV24-1
size: -
J: TRBJ2-2
D: TRBD1

CDR3: CASSVRTSGPWGEQFF
DNA: TGTGCCAGCAGCGTCCGGACTAGCGGCCCTTGGGGTGAGCAGTTCTTC
V: TRBV9
size: -
J: TRBJ2-1
D: TRBD2

CDR3: CASSLSPGLYGYTF
DNA: TGTGCCAGCAGCTTATCCCCAGGGCTCTATGGCTACACCTTC
V: TRBV11-2
size: -
J: TRBJ1-2
D: -

CDR3: CASRVPSGGANEQFF
DNA: TGTGCCAGCAGGGTCCCTAGCGGGGGGGCGAATGAGCAGTTCTTC
V: TRBV28
size: -
J: TRBJ2-1
D: TRBD2

CDR3: CASSFRSGVKAQYF
DNA: TGTGCCAGCAGTTTTAGGTCAGGGGTGAAAGCGCAGTATTTT
V: TRBV28
size: -
J: TRBJ2-3
D: -

CDR3: CASSLQGAPGNTIYF
DNA: TGTGCCAGCAGCTTGCAGGGCGCGCCTGGAAACACCATATATTTT
V: TRBV5-5
size: -
J: TRBJ1-3
D: -

CDR3: CASSPGGPLNQPQHF
DNA: TGTGCCAGCAGTCCGGGAGGGCCCCTCAATCAGCCCCAGCATTTT
V: TRBV6-2/TRBV6-3
size: -
J: TRBJ1-5
D: -

CDR3: CASSVAGTSYEQYF
DNA: TGTGCCAGCAGCGTCGCCGGGACATCCTACGAGCAGTACTTC
V: TRBV9
size: -
J: TRBJ2-7
D: -